This T cell receptor (beta chain) was retrieved from a study of blood T cells in healthy people across ages. Findings of the study overall: It was held that diversity estimates obtained from one million T cells represented underestimates.

For the second PCR, which ran for about 7 to 11 cycles, a sample-barcoded 5' primer and a J-beta primer mix were used. TCRdb recomputed calls from the 5' RACE reads with MiXCR, one row per CDR3 protein. The data show 700,000 to 900,000 distinct CDR3 sequences, less than 70% seen once. Each donor gave ten milliliters of peripheral blood. Every sample had a minimum of 6.5 million PBMCs isolated. Per germline, CDR1 SGHTS and CDR2 YDEGEE. The ends were cut back, 4 bases at V and 1 base at J, with 11 bases in the middle. This CDR3 contains 14 residues. There are a few counts of this clonotype. Its specificity is unknown.

The chain has TRBV5-8 and TRBJ2-5, with D perhaps matching TRBD2 (5 bases). The clonotype originates from an older man in good health. The sample taken for sequencing was blood. The CDR3, as DNA: TGTGCCAGCAGCCCGGGCGCGGGCCAAGAGACCCAGTACTTC. Protein product: CASSPGAGQETQYF.